The 14 T cell receptor beta chains reported below all come from one sample, sequenced in a study of cytomegalovirus exposure and HLA in healthy donors. This table comes from immunoSEQ multiplex PCR, and its TCRdb copy is limited to in-frame clones, with some not included. The table lists approximately 180,000 clones, more than 75% of them singletons. Sample: PBMCs. The receptors originated from a woman in her late teens or twenties in good health and CMV-seronegative.

The V gene is TRBV6-1, the J gene TRBJ2-1; 7 nucleotides line up with TRBD1. V lost 1 base and J lost 8; bases outside the gene matches: 11. The germline CDR1 and CDR2 sequences are MNHNS and SASEGT. The CDR3 totals 16 residues. The CDR3 region is CASSEGLGDSNDEQFF. The CDR3 nucleotides read TGTGCCAGCAGTGAAGGTTTGGGGGACAGTAACGATGAGCAGTTCTTC.

The V call is TRBV9, the J call TRBJ1-2, with a weak D call TRBD1 (6 bases). V was cut by 6 bases and J by 3 bases, with 6 bases left in between. The CDR3 is 11 residues long. CDR1 is SGDLS and CDR2 is YYNGEE in the germline V gene. CDR3 sequence: CASKGDYGYTF. The CDR3 region has the DNA TGTGCCAGCAAGGGGGACTATGGCTACACCTTC.

The chain recombines TRBV5-4 with TRBJ1-2, with 9 bases lining up with TRBD1. This CDR3 has 15 amino acids. After removal of 0 bases from V and 3 bases from J, the junction contained 3 bases not matched to a gene. Germline V gene lookup returns CDR1 SGHNT and CDR2 YYREEE (reference sequence). The CDR3 region is CASSLGDRADYGYTF. The CDR3 region has the DNA TGTGCCAGCAGCTTGGGGGACAGGGCGGACTATGGCTACACCTTC.

The chain recombines TRBV9 with TRBJ2-2; D is unresolved. The CDR3 totals 13 residues. Germline V gene sequence: CDR1 SGDLS, CDR2 YYNGEE. With 0 bases removed from V and 4 bases from J, the gap between germline ends came to 4 bases. CDR3: CASSVVLTGELFF. The CDR3 DNA reads as TGTGCCAGCAGCGTAGTACTCACCGGGGAGCTGTTTTTT.

V gene TRBV19 combines with J gene TRBJ1-1; D gene uncertain. Trimming removed 2 bases at V and 11 bases at J, with 9 bases between. The CDR3 is 11 residues long. CDR1 and CDR2 (germline): LNHDA, SQIVND (reference sequence). DNA of the CDR3: TGTGCCAGTAGTATACGCCTCGGGGCTTTCTTT. It translates to CASSIRLGAFF. The variable domain in full, with the rest retrieved from reference TRBV19 and TRBJ1-1, is DGGITQSPKYLFRKEGQNVTLSCEQNLNHDAMYWYRQDPGQGLRLIYYSQIVNDFQKGDIAEGYSVSREKKESFPLTVTSAQKNPTAFYLCASSIRLGAFFGQGTRLTVV.

This clone was seen only a few times. The rearrangement uses TRBV30 and TRBJ1-2; possible D gene TRBD1, 6 bases. Per the germline V gene, CDR1 is GTSNPN and CDR2 is SVGIG (reference sequence). CDR3 length: 12 residues. V lost 3 bases and J 8 bases, leaving 13 bases between the germline ends. CDR3 nucleotides: TGTGCCTGGAGGCTTACAGGGAACGGCTACACCTTC. Its translation is CAWRLTGNGYTF. Variable domain in full (rest from reference TRBV30 and TRBJ1-2): SQTIHQWPATLVQPVGSPLSLECTVEGTSNPNLYWYRQAAGRGLQLLFYSVGIGQISSEVPQNLSASRPQDRQFILSSKKLLLSDSGFYLCAWRLTGNGYTFGSGTRLTVV.

This sequence joins TRBV6-6 and TRBJ1-2; the D is unclear. Trimming took off 5 bases at V and 8 bases at J, with 18 bases between the two ends. Germline lookup yields CDR1 MNHNY and CDR2 SVGAGI (reference sequence). This CDR3 has 14 residues. Here the CDR3 DNA reads TGTGCCAGCAGTCTCCTCAAATCGGTGGAGGGCTACACCTTC. It yields the protein CASSLLKSVEGYTF.

V is TRBV2 and J is TRBJ1-1, with 8 bases identical to TRBD1. The V gene end was trimmed by 6 bases and the J gene end by 1 base; junction bases not matched to a gene: 1. This CDR3 region has 13 residues. From germline, CDR1 is SNHLY and CDR2 FYNNEI. CDR3: CASRGQENTEAFF. The DNA of the CDR3 is TGTGCCAGCAGGGGACAGGAGAACACTGAAGCTTTCTTT. Variable domain in full (rest from reference TRBV2 and TRBJ1-1): EPEVTQTPSHQVTQMGQEVILRCVPISNHLYFYWYRQILGQKVEFLVSFYNNEISEKSEIFDDQFSVERPDGSNFTLKIRSTKLEDSAMYFCASRGQENTEAFFGQGTRLTVV.

This chain joins TRBV28 and TRBJ2-7; D is possibly TRBD2 (5 bases). This CDR3 contains 13 residues. Germline CDR1 and CDR2: MDHEN and SYDVKM. V lost 10 bases and J 2 bases, leaving 15 bases between the germline ends. The CDR3 DNA is TGTGCCACCGATGGACTTCTTCCCTACGAGCAGTACTTC. Encoded protein: CATDGLLPYEQYF.

This sequence joins TRBV6-6 and TRBJ2-7; 11 positions match TRBD1. Germline assignment: CDR1 MNHNY and CDR2 SVGAGI (reference sequence). The J segment lost 7 bases and the V segment lost 5 bases, leaving 7 bases of the junction unmatched. CDR3 length equals 14 residues. The chain's CDR3 is CASSPSGTGGEQYF. The CDR3 DNA reads TGTGCCAGCAGTCCATCCGGGACAGGGGGTGAGCAGTACTTC.

The chain joins TRBV4-1 to TRBJ1-2; 7 nucleotides match TRBD1. The CDR3 runs to 14 residues. The junction had 5 bases not matched to a gene; V was cut back by 2 bases and J by 5 bases. Germline lookup yields CDR1 MGHRA and CDR2 YSYEKL. The CDR3 DNA reads as TGCGCCAGCAGCCAAAGGGTACAGGGGTATGGCTACACCTTC. As protein: CASSQRVQGYGYTF.

The rearrangement uses TRBV11-1 and TRBJ1-2, with TRBD1 identical over 7 bases. The CDR3 has 14 amino acids. The ends lost 6 bases at V and 4 bases at J; junction bases unmatched: 8. Germline V gene lookup returns CDR1 SGHAT and CDR2 FQDESV (reference sequence). CDR3 in amino acids: CASSRAGTVYGYTF. Here the CDR3 DNA reads TGTGCCAGCAGTCGGGCGGGGACAGTCTATGGCTACACCTTC. Filled out from reference TRBV11-1 and TRBJ1-2, the complete variable domain reads EAEVAQSPRYKITEKSQAVAFWCDPISGHATLYWYRQILGQGPELLVQFQDESVVDDSQLPKDRFSAERLKGVDSTLKIQPAELGDSAMYLCASSRAGTVYGYTFGSGTRLTVV.

The genes are TRBV5-6 and TRBJ1-1; 7 nucleotides line up with TRBD1. The CDR3 is 15 residues long. CDR1 SGHDT and CDR2 YYEEEE come from the germline V gene. With 0 bases clipped from V and 5 bases from J, the junction kept 7 bases outside the gene matches. This CDR3 reads CASSLGRQGRTEAFF. The DNA of the CDR3 is TGTGCCAGCAGCTTGGGTCGACAGGGTAGGACTGAAGCTTTCTTT.

The V gene is TRBV9, the J gene TRBJ1-1; D is possibly TRBD1 (6 bases). The CDR3 covers 14 residues. Trimming pared 5 bases from V and 1 base from J, leaving 12 bases between. Per germline, CDR1 SGDLS and CDR2 YYNGEE. CDR3 DNA: TGTGCCAGCAGTACCGGGACAAAGAACACTGAAGCTTTCTTT. It codes for CASSTGTKNTEAFF.